These T cell receptor beta chains were read from a single sample in a study of liver allograft versus peripheral blood T cells. TCRdb called the reads again in MiXCR, with one record for every CDR3 protein. Among around 12,000 distinct CDR3 sequences, around 18% were seen once, and the ten largest hold about 13%. Receptor source: a human patient who had a liver transplant. Some T cells may be transferred from the graft donor. CDR3s include the opening cysteine and the closing phenylalanine or tryptophan. Fields, in order: clone size, D gene, V gene, J gene, CDR3 DNA, CDR3 protein. D genes are given only for firm matches. For some rows the clone size is stated as once, few or many, or as a class when expanded; others skip it.

few	TRBD1	TRBV11-2	TRBJ2-1	TGTGCCAGCCGCCGTCCGGGACAGCCCAACAATGAGCAGTTCTTC	CASRRPGQPNNEQFF
few	-	TRBV12-3/TRBV12-4	TRBJ1-5	TGTGCCAGCAGTTCGGGAGGGCGGTATAGCAATCAGCCCCAGCATTTT	CASSSGGRYSNQPQHF
-	-	TRBV12-3/TRBV12-4	TRBJ2-3	TGTGCCAGCAGTTTCGGCAGGTTGGACACAGATACGCAGTATTTT	CASSFGRLDTDTQYF
many	TRBD1	TRBV6-5	TRBJ2-3	TGTGCCAGCAGCAGTCAACAGGGGTTCGCAGATACGCAGTATTTT	CASSSQQGFADTQYF
few	-	TRBV20-1	TRBJ2-1	TGCAGTGCTAGCAGCGGAATTAAAAGGTACAATGAGCAGTTCTTC	CSASSGIKRYNEQFF
-	-	TRBV7-2	TRBJ1-3	TGTGCCAGCAGCTTAGAGGCAGGAGAAAGAAACACCATATATTTT	CASSLEAGERNTIYF
-	TRBD2	TRBV28	TRBJ2-3	TGTGCCAGCAGTTTAGCACTAGCGGGAGGGCCGGGAGATACGCAGTATTTT	CASSLALAGGPGDTQYF
medium-sized	TRBD1	TRBV7-2	TRBJ1-3	TGTGCCAGCAGCAGTCAGACAGGGGGCGCGAACACCATATATTTT	CASSSQTGGANTIYF
-	TRBD1	TRBV10-3	TRBJ1-1	TGTGCCATCAGCGGGACAGGGGATGAACCTGAAGCTTTCTTT	CAISGTGDEPEAFF
-	TRBD2	TRBV20-1	TRBJ2-7	TGCAGTGCAAATCCGGCTAGCGGGGGGACCTACGAGCAGTACTTC	CSANPASGGTYEQYF
many	-	TRBV28	TRBJ1-2	TGTGCCAGCAGTTTGAGGAGGGGGTCCTATGGCTACACCTTC	CASSLRRGSYGYTF
few	TRBD1	TRBV12-3/TRBV12-4	TRBJ1-1	TGTGCCAGCAGATCAAGGGACAGGGGCACTGAAGCTTTCTTT	CASRSRDRGTEAFF
medium-sized	TRBD1	TRBV19	TRBJ1-1	TGTGCCAGTAGTAGGGACAGGGGTGAAGCTTTCTTT	CASSRDRGEAFF
-	-	TRBV5-4	TRBJ1-2	TGTGCCAGCAGCCCGACCCGGAGCGGCTATGGCTACACCTTC	CASSPTRSGYGYTF
many	-	TRBV28	TRBJ1-4	TGTGCCAGCAGCCATGCATGGGGTGTTGGCGAAAAACTGTTTTTT	CASSHAWGVGEKLFF
many	TRBD1	TRBV30	TRBJ1-1	TGTGCCTGGAGTCGGACAGGGAGAGCTAACACTGAAGCTTTCTTT	CAWSRTGRANTEAFF
-	-	TRBV29-1	TRBJ2-3	TGCAGCGTTGAGGGGCTGGGAGGAAAGGGGGACACAGATACGCAGTATTTT	CSVEGLGGKGDTDTQYF
-	-	TRBV28	TRBJ2-6	TGTGCCAGCAGAGGGGGAACTGGGGCCAACGTCCTGACTTTC	CASRGGTGANVLTF